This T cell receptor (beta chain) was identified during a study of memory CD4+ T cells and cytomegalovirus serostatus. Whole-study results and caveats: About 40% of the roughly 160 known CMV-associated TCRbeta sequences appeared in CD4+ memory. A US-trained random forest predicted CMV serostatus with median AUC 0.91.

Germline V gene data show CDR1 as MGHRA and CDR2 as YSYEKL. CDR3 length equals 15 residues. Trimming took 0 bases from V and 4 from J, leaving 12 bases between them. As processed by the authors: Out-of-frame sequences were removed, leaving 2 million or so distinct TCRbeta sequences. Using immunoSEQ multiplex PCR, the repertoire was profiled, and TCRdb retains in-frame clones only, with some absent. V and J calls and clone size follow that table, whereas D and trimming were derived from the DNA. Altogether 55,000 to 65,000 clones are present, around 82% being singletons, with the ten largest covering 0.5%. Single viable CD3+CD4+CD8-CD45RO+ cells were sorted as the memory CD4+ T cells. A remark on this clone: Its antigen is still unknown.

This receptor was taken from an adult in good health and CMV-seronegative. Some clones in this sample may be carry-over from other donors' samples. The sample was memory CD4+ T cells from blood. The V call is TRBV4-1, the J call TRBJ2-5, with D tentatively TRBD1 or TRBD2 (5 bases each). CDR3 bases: TGCGCCAGCAGCCAAGATGGTAGGGGACGAGAGACCCAGTACTTC. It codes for CASSQDGRGRETQYF.